One sample yielded the 29 T cell receptor beta chains listed below, sequenced in a study of blood T cell repertoires in COVID-19. The assay was immunoSEQ multiplex PCR, and TCRdb's table has in-frame clones only and misses some. The top ten hold 9.8% of the sample, which has about 180,000 clones, roughly 88% seen once. The sequenced material came from peripheral blood. The source of these receptors is a woman aged 80 or over with acute or convalescent COVID-19.

This sequence joins TRBV23-1 and TRBJ1-1, with a tentative D call TRBD1 (6 bases). TRBV23-1 falls under the ORF class, with uncertain function. V shed 4 bases and J shed 0 bases, with 9 bases lying between them. CDR3 length equals 14 residues. CDR3 residues: CASSLKGVNTEAFF. In nucleotides, the CDR3 is TGCGCCAGCAGTCTTAAGGGGGTGAACACTGAAGCTTTCTTT.

This clone has a single count. The chain uses TRBV19 and TRBJ2-7, with 9 bases identical to TRBD2. The CDR3 has 14 amino acids. The germline V gene has CDR1 LNHDA and CDR2 SQIVND (reference sequence). Trimming cost V 6 bases and J 2 bases; bases outside gene matches: 5. Here the CDR3 DNA reads TGTGCCAGTAGGTGGGCTAGCGGGGCCTACGAGCAGTACTTC. This sequence encodes CASRWASGAYEQYF.

The DNA of the CDR3 is TGTGCCAGCAGCCTAAGGGGGTCAATGAACACTGAAGCTTTCTTT. Translating gives CASSLRGSMNTEAFF. This sequence joins TRBV6-5 and TRBJ1-1, with D tentatively TRBD1 (6 bases). CDR1 is MNHEY and CDR2 is SVGAGI in the germline V gene. The CDR3 totals 15 residues. Trimming left V 6 bases short and J 0 bases short, with 14 bases between.

This chain joins TRBV5-1 and TRBJ1-3, with D tentatively TRBD1 (5 bases). Trimming cost V 4 bases and J 4 bases, with 12 bases left between them. The germline CDR1 and CDR2 sequences are SGHRS and YFSETQ. The CDR3 has 14 residues. The CDR3 DNA sequence: TGCGCCAGCAGCCTTACAGGTTTCGGAAACACCATATATTTT. It encodes CASSLTGFGNTIYF.

The chain carries TRBV5-1 and TRBJ2-1, with TRBD2 matching over 12 bases. With 0 bases clipped from V and 5 bases from J, the junction kept 0 bases outside the gene matches. The CDR3 consists of 15 residues. Germline CDR1 and CDR2: SGHRS and YFSETQ. As DNA, the CDR3 is TGCGCCAGCAGCTTGGGACTAGCGGGAGACAATGAGCAGTTCTTC. Amino acid sequence: CASSLGLAGDNEQFF.

The chain combines TRBV7-7 with TRBJ2-1; TRBD2 aligns across 9 bases. Trimming removed 7 bases from V and 9 bases from J; junction bases left unmatched: 13. The CDR3 sequence is 15 residues long. Germline V CDR1 and CDR2: SSHAT, FNYEAQ (reference sequence). As DNA, the CDR3 is TGTGCCAGCACCCCAGGGGCTAGCGGGGAAGGTGAGCAGTTCTTC. The encoded protein is CASTPGASGEGEQFF. Drawing the rest from reference TRBV7-7 and TRBJ2-1, the complete variable domain is GAGVSQSPRYKVTKRGQDVTLRCDPISSHATLYWYQQALGQGPEFLTYFNYEAQPDKSGLPSDRFSAERPEGSISTLTIQRTEQRDSAMYRCASTPGASGEGEQFFGPGTRLTVL.

This clone was observed a handful of times. The chain has TRBV18 and TRBJ1-4; D perhaps matches TRBD1 (6 bases). With 5 bases removed from V and 4 bases from J, the gap between germline ends came to 11 bases. Per the germline V gene, CDR1 is KGHSH and CDR2 is LQKENI. This CDR3 spans 14 amino acids. CDR3 in DNA: TGTGCCAGCTCAGTGGGGGCGCTTAATGAAAAACTGTTTTTT. This gives the protein CASSVGALNEKLFF.

The chain uses TRBV4-3 and TRBJ2-3; D is unclear. This CDR3 comprises 14 residues. Between the trimmed V and J ends, which lost 4 bases and 0 bases, there was a span of 8 bases. CDR1 is LGHNA and CDR2 is YSLEER in the germline V gene. Written as DNA, the CDR3 is TGCGCCAGCAGCCCCGTCACTAGCACAGATACGCAGTATTTT. It specifies CASSPVTSTDTQYF.

This clone came up a few times. This CDR3 is CASSYGQGSLDEQFF. Written as DNA, the CDR3 is TGTGCCAGCAGCTACGGACAGGGGTCTTTGGATGAGCAGTTCTTC. The chain is built from TRBV7-9 and TRBJ2-1; 9 nucleotides match TRBD1. CDR1 is SEHNR, CDR2 FQNEAQ, per germline (reference sequence). The CDR3 is made up of 15 amino acids. V lost 4 bases to trimming and J lost 8 bases; unmatched junction nucleotides: 9.

The sample holds a few counts of this clone. V gene TRBV25-1 combines with J gene TRBJ1-2; D is undetermined. Germline V gene lookup returns CDR1 MGHDK and CDR2 SYGVNS. The CDR3 runs to 13 residues. The ends were cut back, 8 bases at V and 0 bases at J, with 10 bases in the middle. CDR3 residues: CASEGRANYGYTF. The CDR3 DNA is TGTGCCAGCGAGGGCAGAGCTAACTATGGCTACACCTTC.

V and J are TRBV6-5 and TRBJ1-2; D not certain. The V end lost 0 bases, the J end lost 0 bases, and 8 bases lay between the germline ends. The germline V gene encodes CDR1 MNHEY and CDR2 SVGAGI. This CDR3 region has 15 residues. The CDR3 DNA reads as TGTGCCAGCAGTTACTCACCCAGTACTAACTATGGCTACACCTTC. It specifies CASSYSPSTNYGYTF.

The J gene is TRBJ2-5, the V gene TRBV7-2; unclear D gene. V lost 0 bases and J lost 2, with 13 bases in between. The CDR3 runs to 16 residues. Germline-derived CDR1 and CDR2 are SGHTA and FQGNSA. DNA for the CDR3: TGTGCCAGCAGCTTAGCGCGAGGCAATTTTCAAGAGACCCAGTACTTC. Protein product: CASSLARGNFQETQYF.

This rearrangement joins TRBV6-5 to TRBJ2-5, with D perhaps matching TRBD2 (6 bases). Germline loops: CDR1 MNHEY, CDR2 SVGAGI. The CDR3 has 14 residues. Trimming removed 7 bases from V and 5 bases from J, with 17 bases in between. CDR3 nucleotides: TGTGCCAGCACCCCCGCACTGGAGGGGGAGACCCAGTACTTC. Translated, it gives CASTPALEGETQYF.

This sequence joins TRBV5-1 and TRBJ1-1; a weak D match, TRBD1 (5 bases). This CDR3 has 16 amino acids. CDR1 and CDR2 from the germline V gene are SGHRS and YFSETQ. V shed 2 bases and J shed 1 base, with 15 bases lying between them. The CDR3 DNA reads as TGCGCCAGCAGCTTTGGATTAGGGGCAACGAACACTGAAGCTTTCTTT. It encodes CASSFGLGATNTEAFF. The full variable domain, completed using reference TRBV5-1 and TRBJ1-1, is KAGVTQTPRYLIKTRGQQVTLSCSPISGHRSVSWYQQTPGQGLQFLFEYFSETQRNKGNFPGRFSGRQFSNSRSEMNVSTLELGDSALYLCASSFGLGATNTEAFFGQGTRLTVV.

This rearrangement joins TRBV5-4 to TRBJ2-5; 8 nucleotides match TRBD1. V lost 5 bases to trimming and J lost 0 bases; unmatched junction nucleotides: 3. The CDR3 covers 14 residues. Germline V gives CDR1 SGHNT, CDR2 YYREEE (reference sequence). In nucleotides, the CDR3 is TGTGCCAGCAGTATGACAGGGGACCAAGAGACCCAGTACTTC. It translates to CASSMTGDQETQYF.

The rearrangement joins TRBV5-4 to TRBJ1-2, with TRBD1 matching over 10 bases. The CDR3 sequence is 14 residues long. With 4 bases clipped from V and 5 bases from J, the junction kept 5 bases outside the gene matches. CDR1 is SGHNT and CDR2 is YYREEE in the germline V gene (reference sequence). CDR3 region: CASSPGTGEYGYTF. In DNA form, the CDR3 reads TGTGCCAGCAGCCCCGGGACAGGGGAGTATGGCTACACCTTC.

V and J are TRBV19 and TRBJ2-3; TRBD2 agrees at 10 bases. Germline trimming cut 5 bases from V and 4 bases from J; bases unmatched to any gene: 6. The germline gives CDR1 LNHDA, CDR2 SQIVND (reference sequence). The CDR3 consists of 15 residues. CDR3 sequence: CASSFSGRSSDTQYF. The CDR3 region has the DNA TGTGCCAGTAGTTTTAGCGGGAGGAGCTCAGATACGCAGTATTTT. The complete variable domain, with remaining parts taken from reference TRBV19 and TRBJ2-3, reads DGGITQSPKYLFRKEGQNVTLSCEQNLNHDAMYWYRQDPGQGLRLIYYSQIVNDFQKGDIAEGYSVSREKKESFPLTVTSAQKNPTAFYLCASSFSGRSSDTQYFGPGTRLTVL.

This clone occurred once. V and J are TRBV6-2 or TRBV6-3 and TRBJ1-6; 7 bases agree with TRBD1. Losses at the gene ends were 0 bases for V and 5 bases for J; bases not matched to a gene: 4. Germline-derived CDR1 and CDR2 are MNHEY and SVGEGT. This CDR3 has 16 residues. The CDR3: CASSYSTGVNNSPLHF. In nucleotides, the CDR3 is TGTGCCAGCAGTTACTCCACAGGGGTAAATAATTCACCCCTCCACTTT.

The chain uses TRBV9 and TRBJ2-7; the D is unclear. CDR1 is SGDLS, CDR2 YYNGEE, per germline. The CDR3 length is 13 residues. V lost 1 base to trimming and J lost 6 bases, with 11 bases between them. The CDR3 loop reads CASSVTPSSEQYF. Here the CDR3 DNA reads TGTGCCAGCAGCGTAACCCCCAGTTCCGAGCAGTACTTC.

This chain joins TRBV27 and TRBJ2-5; TRBD1 matches 9 bases. CDR1 is MNHEY and CDR2 is SMNVEV in the germline V gene (reference sequence). The CDR3 has 16 amino acids. Trimming at V came to 5 bases and at J to 2 bases, leaving 9 bases not matched to a gene. The CDR3 here is CASSATSGTGQETQYF. The CDR3 DNA reads as TGTGCCAGCAGTGCCACGTCCGGGACAGGGCAAGAGACCCAGTACTTC.

This chain uses TRBV24-1 with TRBJ1-1, with a tentative D call TRBD1 (6 bases). There are 13 residues in the CDR3. Trimming removed 5 bases from V and 4 bases from J, with 10 bases in between. In germline, CDR1 is KGHDR, CDR2 SFDVKD. In nucleotides, the CDR3 is TGTGCCACCAGTGCATTAGGGGGCACTGAAGCTTTCTTT. This sequence encodes CATSALGGTEAFF.

V usage is TRBV6-5 and J usage is TRBJ2-5; D possibly corresponds to TRBD2 (7 bases). Trimming shortened V by 6 bases and J by 4 bases, and 15 bases separated the two germline ends. The CDR3 totals 14 residues. Germline lookup yields CDR1 MNHEY and CDR2 SVGAGI. The CDR3 nucleotides read TGTGCCAGCAGCGCGTCGGGGGGCATAGAGACCCAGTACTTC. Protein product: CASSASGGIETQYF.

V gene TRBV7-2 combines with J gene TRBJ2-3; D is possibly TRBD2 (7 bases). The CDR3 is made up of 14 amino acids. V lost 4 bases to trimming and J lost 6 bases, with 14 bases between them. Looked up from germline, CDR1 is SGHTA and CDR2 is FQGNSA. In nucleotides, the CDR3 is TGTGCCAGCAGCTCACTCTCGGGGGGCGATACGCAGTATTTT. Translated: CASSSLSGGDTQYF.

V gene TRBV29-1 combines with J gene TRBJ2-1; D is possibly TRBD1 (6 bases). V gave up 4 bases and J gave up 7 bases, with 11 bases separating them. This CDR3 comprises 12 residues. The germline V gene encodes CDR1 SQVTM and CDR2 ANQGSEA. CDR3 region: CSVGNRVNEQFF. For the CDR3, the DNA is TGCAGCGTTGGGAACAGGGTTAATGAGCAGTTCTTC.

V and J are TRBV5-6 and TRBJ1-6; 8 bases are shared with TRBD1. With 3 bases clipped from V and 7 bases from J, the junction kept 9 bases outside the gene matches. This CDR3 spans 16 amino acids. Germline V lookup: CDR1 SGHDT, CDR2 YYEEEE. In DNA form, the CDR3 reads TGTGCCAGCAGCTCCATTGGACAGGGTCGGAATTCACCCCTCCACTTT. It is translated as CASSSIGQGRNSPLHF. The whole variable domain, remainder taken from reference TRBV5-6 and TRBJ1-6, is DAGVTQSPTHLIKTRGQQVTLRCSPKSGHDTVSWYQQALGQGPQFIFQYYEEEERQRGNFPDRFSGHQFPNYSSELNVNALLLGDSALYLCASSSIGQGRNSPLHFGNGTRLTVT.

The V and J genes are TRBV6-8 and TRBJ2-7, with D tentatively TRBD2 (5 bases). This CDR3 spans 12 amino acids. The V and J ends lost 6 bases and 2 bases respectively, with 8 bases between them. Germline V CDR1 and CDR2: MNHGY, SAAAGT. The CDR3 spells CASSREAYEQYF. CDR3 in DNA: TGTGCCAGCAGCCGGGAAGCCTACGAGCAGTACTTC.

The rearrangement links TRBV5-4 to TRBJ1-2, with 7 bases fitting TRBD1. CDR3 size: 14 residues. Germline V gives CDR1 SGHNT, CDR2 YYREEE (reference sequence). The ends lost 4 bases at V and 5 bases at J; junction bases unmatched: 8. CDR3: CASSPPDREYGYTF. In DNA, the CDR3 is TGTGCCAGCAGCCCTCCAGACAGGGAATATGGCTACACCTTC.

This chain joins TRBV24-1 and TRBJ1-1; possibly TRBD1 for D (6 bases). CDR1 and CDR2 from the germline V gene are KGHDR and SFDVKD. V gave up 4 bases and J gave up 0 bases, with 26 bases separating them. This CDR3 region has 20 residues. CDR3 amino acids: CATSDRQIYRVLLMNTEAFF. The DNA of the CDR3 is TGTGCCACCAGTGACCGGCAGATATACAGGGTCCTTCTGATGAACACTGAAGCTTTCTTT.

For this clone: At one end, the junction sequence differs from germline, possibly due to a read error. J is TRBJ2-5 and V is TRBV3-1 (or the pseudogene TRBV3-2); D might be TRBD2 (6 bases). Germline lookup yields CDR1 LGHDT and CDR2 YNNKEL (reference sequence). The CDR3 is 11 residues long. CDR3 loop: CASSQPGLHHF. The CDR3, as DNA: TGTGCCAGCAGCCAACCGGGACTCCACCACTTC.